These 25 T cell receptor beta chains originate from one sample sequenced in a study of low-dose radiotherapy and immunotherapy resistance in tumors. Alpha and beta chains were covered, as first-strand cDNA relied on TRAV- and TRBV-specific primers. TCRs underwent 15 to 20 PCR cycles of amplification with a constant-region primer and V-primer adapter. Via MiXCR, TCRdb re-called the reads, giving one row per CDR3 protein. This table holds 13,000 or so distinct CDR3 sequences, 70% to 80% found once. The receptors derive from a human donor with advanced metastatic prostate, ovarian, gallbladder or colorectal cancer (not recorded which). This table probably holds off-target reads from a library built for another chain.

V gene TRBV6-1 combines with J gene TRBJ2-3; D perhaps matches TRBD2 (6 bases). V lost 5 bases, J lost 3 bases, and 15 bases lay in between. The CDR3 covers 15 residues. Germline loops: CDR1 MNHNS, CDR2 SASEGT. The CDR3 protein is CASSRQGTLTDTQYF. For the CDR3, the DNA is TGTGCCAGCAGTAGACAAGGGACTCTTACAGATACGCAGTATTTT.

V and J are TRBV5-1 and TRBJ2-3; TRBD2 agrees at 8 bases. Unmatched junction bases numbered 11, after V lost 6 bases and J lost 2 bases. CDR3 length: 16 amino acids. Germline lookup yields CDR1 SGHRS and CDR2 YFSETQ. Here the CDR3 reads CASKAGAAVVTDTQYF. Written as DNA, the CDR3 is TGCGCCAGCAAAGCGGGGGCCGCAGTGGTCACAGATACGCAGTATTTT.

The gene calls are TRBV4-1 and TRBJ1-1; D is unclear. The V end was cut by 4 bases, the J end by 5 bases, with 8 bases between. Germline values: CDR1 MGHRA, CDR2 YSYEKL. This CDR3 spans 12 amino acids. The CDR3 DNA reads as TGCGCCAGCAGCCCTTCTGGTACTGAAGCTTTCTTT. Its translation is CASSPSGTEAFF.

The V call is TRBV10-3, the J call TRBJ2-3, with TRBD2 as a possible D gene (5 bases). Deletions cut 8 bases from V and 0 bases from J, with 15 bases between. This CDR3 has 15 residues. Germline lookup yields CDR1 ENHRY and CDR2 SYGVKD. The CDR3 is CAIALSGTSTDTQYF. CDR3 DNA: TGTGCCATCGCCCTAAGCGGCACTAGCACAGATACGCAGTATTTT.

The V call is TRBV12-3 or TRBV12-4, the J call TRBJ1-2; D is unresolved. V was trimmed by 6 bases and J by 3 bases, leaving 11 bases between them. The CDR3 runs 13 residues. This CDR3 reads CASSSATDYGYTF. The CDR3 bases are TGTGCCAGCAGCTCAGCAACCGACTATGGCTACACCTTC.

This clonotype was counted a few times. This chain's CDR3 is CASSLARQGADEQFF. The CDR3 DNA is TGCGCCAGCAGCTTGGCACGTCAGGGGGCTGATGAGCAGTTCTTC. This chain joins TRBV5-1 and TRBJ2-1; 8 bases agree with TRBD1. The germline CDR1 and CDR2 sequences are SGHRS and YFSETQ. The ends lost 0 bases at V and 8 bases at J; junction bases unmatched: 7. The CDR3 loop spans 15 amino acids.

V usage is TRBV4-3 and J usage is TRBJ2-1; D unresolved. This CDR3 is 17 amino acids long. Germline V gives CDR1 LGHNA, CDR2 YSLEER. V dropped 3 bases and J dropped 3 bases, with 18 bases sitting between them. CDR3 in amino acids: CASSQGSVAESYNEQFF. In nucleotides, the CDR3 is TGCGCCAGCAGCCAGGGATCGGTGGCCGAGAGCTACAATGAGCAGTTCTTC.

This clonotype showed up just once. The chain is built from TRBV29-1 and TRBJ1-1, with 10 bases matching TRBD1. CDR1 SQVTM and CDR2 ANQGSEA come from the germline V gene. The CDR3 consists of 12 residues. This CDR3 reads CRTGGADTEAFF. CDR3 DNA sequence: TGCAGGACAGGGGGCGCAGACACTGAAGCTTTCTTT. Complete variable domain (other parts from reference TRBV29-1 and TRBJ1-1): SAVISQKPSRDICQRGTSLTIQCQVDSQVTMMFWYRQQPGQSLTLIATANQGSEATYESGFVIDKFPISRPNLTFSTLTVSNMSPEDSSIYLCRTGGADTEAFFGQGTRLTVV.

This clonotype came up once. V usage is TRBV19 and J usage is TRBJ1-5, with D possibly being TRBD1 (5 bases). The length of the CDR3 is 15 residues. Trimming took 6 bases from V and 3 from J, leaving 15 bases between them. Germline V gene sequence: CDR1 LNHDA, CDR2 SQIVND (reference sequence). The CDR3 DNA reads as TGTGCCAGTAGCACCGGGACGGAACACAATCAGCCCCAGCATTTT. It encodes CASSTGTEHNQPQHF.

Remarks on this clonotype: One junction end does not reproduce the germline sequence, and a read error may be involved. V usage is TRBV14 and J usage is TRBJ2-1, with TRBD2 matching 12 bases. From germline, CDR1 is SGHDN and CDR2 FVKESK. The CDR3 is 16 amino acids. The CDR3 DNA sequence: TGTGCCTGCAGCCAACTACTAGCGGGGGGCGACAATGAGCAGTTCTTC. Protein: CACSQLLAGGDNEQFF.

J is TRBJ2-2 and V is TRBV9; D not certain. The germline gives CDR1 SGDLS, CDR2 YYNGEE. The CDR3 runs to 13 residues. The V and J ends lost 4 bases and 8 bases respectively, with 12 bases between them. The CDR3 DNA reads TGTGCCAGCAGCCTCCTTCAAAGGGGGGAGCTGTTTTTT. Translation: CASSLLQRGELFF.

This clonotype has more than one count but fewer than ten. The rearrangement links TRBV29-1 to TRBJ2-5; no clear D gene. Trimming stripped 3 bases from V and 5 bases from J, with 10 bases between. Germline V gene sequence: CDR1 SQVTM, CDR2 ANQGSEA. The CDR3 length is 12 residues. DNA for the CDR3: TGCAGCGTTGACGCGGCCCGGGAGACCCAGTACTTC. Its translation: CSVDAARETQYF.

V is TRBV11-2 and J is TRBJ2-3; no firm D call. This CDR3 region has 11 residues. CDR1 is SGHAT, CDR2 FQNNGV, per germline. Trimming left V 5 bases short and J 6 bases short, with 6 bases between. The CDR3 DNA reads as TGTGCCAGCAGCCATGGGGATACGCAGTATTTT. It yields the protein CASSHGDTQYF.

The count of this clonotype is one. The V and J genes are TRBV2 and TRBJ2-2; TRBD1 is a possible D gene (5 bases). This CDR3 region has 14 residues. Germline V gene sequence: CDR1 SNHLY, CDR2 FYNNEI. V lost 8 bases, J lost 0 bases, and 10 bases lay in between. CDR3 DNA: TGTGCCAGCGCAGTAGGGGCGAACACCGGGGAGCTGTTTTTT. This encodes CASAVGANTGELFF.

This clonotype was seen a few times. This chain connects TRBV15 to TRBJ2-7; D remains unclear. This CDR3 has 14 amino acids. In germline, CDR1 is LNHNV, CDR2 YYDKDF (reference sequence). V was clipped by 5 bases and J by 6 bases, with 17 bases between them. The CDR3 here is CATSGHLGDREQYF. As DNA, the CDR3 is TGTGCCACCAGCGGGCACCTTGGAGATCGCGAGCAGTACTTC.

This chain links TRBV6-5 with TRBJ2-3; D may correspond to TRBD1 or TRBD2 (5 bases each). The CDR3 contains 14 residues. Germline CDR1 reads MNHEY; CDR2 reads SVGAGI. V was pared by 5 bases and J by 4 bases, with 13 bases between. This CDR3 reads CASSVPGRPDTQYF. CDR3 coding DNA: TGTGCCAGCAGTGTCCCGGGACGCCCAGATACGCAGTATTTT.

This chain links TRBV5-1 with TRBJ2-1; TRBD2 matches 8 bases. The CDR3 totals 14 residues. Looked up from germline, CDR1 is SGHRS and CDR2 is YFSETQ. After removal of 3 bases from V and 9 bases from J, the junction contained 8 bases not matched to a gene. As DNA, the CDR3 is TGCGCCAGCAGCTCCGGGACTAGTATGAGTGAGCAGTTCTTC. Protein product: CASSSGTSMSEQFF.

The chain has TRBV6-2 or TRBV6-3 and TRBJ2-7; TRBD2 matches at 12 bases. The junction had 7 bases not matched to a gene; V was cut back by 6 bases and J by 1 base. The CDR3 extends over 16 amino acids. CDR1 MNHEY and CDR2 SVGEGT come from the germline V gene. The CDR3 DNA follows: TGTGCCAGCAGAACTAGCGGGGGGCCCGATTCCTACGAGCAGTACTTC. Its translation is CASRTSGGPDSYEQYF.

The count of this clonotype is one. CDR3 coding DNA: TGCAGCGTGAAGATAGCGGGGGGGATTCACAATGAGCAGTTCTTC. Its protein is CSVKIAGGIHNEQFF. V and J are TRBV29-1 and TRBJ2-1, with 11 bases identical to TRBD2. Germline CDR1 SQVTM, CDR2 ANQGSEA. This CDR3 spans 15 amino acids. Unmatched junction bases numbered 9, after V lost 6 bases and J lost 5 bases.

This chain connects TRBV6-5 to TRBJ1-5, with a weak D call TRBD1 (6 bases). Deletions cut 5 bases from V and 3 bases from J, with 17 bases between. The CDR3 extends over 16 amino acids. From germline, CDR1 is MNHEY and CDR2 SVGAGI. In DNA, the CDR3 is TGTGCCAGCAGTGACACCGCGGGACATTTCAATCAGCCCCAGCATTTT. Its protein is CASSDTAGHFNQPQHF.

This chain connects TRBV5-5 to TRBJ2-1; no reliable D call. Trimming took 1 base from V and 6 from J, leaving 14 bases between them. This CDR3 contains 15 residues. The germline gives CDR1 SGHKS, CDR2 YYEKEE (reference sequence). The CDR3 here is CASSLRGPNINEQFF. The DNA of the CDR3 is TGTGCCAGCAGCTTGCGTGGACCGAATATCAATGAGCAGTTCTTC.

CDR3 protein: CASRWSDRGDNSPLHF. In nucleotides, the CDR3 is TGTGCCAGCAGGTGGAGTGACAGGGGCGATAATTCACCCCTCCACTTT. The chain employs TRBV2 and TRBJ1-6, with TRBD1 matching over 8 bases. V lost 6 bases and J lost 5; bases outside the gene matches: 9. Looked up from germline, CDR1 is SNHLY and CDR2 is FYNNEI. The CDR3 contains 16 residues.

The gene calls are TRBV28 and TRBJ1-1, with 8 bases aligning to TRBD1. CDR3 length equals 15 residues. CDR1 MDHEN and CDR2 SYDVKM come from the germline V gene. V was pared by 1 base and J by 1 base, with 2 bases of the junction left unmatched. CDR3 bases: TGTGCCAGCAGTTTATACGGGACAGGGAACACTGAAGCTTTCTTT. Amino acid sequence: CASSLYGTGNTEAFF.

The chain combines TRBV6-2 or TRBV6-3 with TRBJ1-3; no definite D call. The CDR3 is 16 amino acids. V was shortened by 2 bases and J by 0 bases, with 11 bases between the two germline ends. The V gene's germline CDR1 is MNHEY and CDR2 SVGEGT. CDR3 residues: CASSYGSDHSGNTIYF. CDR3 nucleotides: TGTGCCAGCAGTTACGGCAGCGACCACTCTGGAAACACCATATATTTT.

The CDR3 DNA reads TGCAGTGCTAGAGATGGCGGGGAAATGCCTGAAGCTTTCTTT. Translating it yields CSARDGGEMPEAFF. V is TRBV20-1 and J is TRBJ1-1; unclear D gene. CDR3 length: 14 residues. The germline V gene encodes CDR1 DFQATT and CDR2 SNEGSKA (reference sequence). Trimming took 0 bases from V and 6 from J, leaving 14 bases between them.